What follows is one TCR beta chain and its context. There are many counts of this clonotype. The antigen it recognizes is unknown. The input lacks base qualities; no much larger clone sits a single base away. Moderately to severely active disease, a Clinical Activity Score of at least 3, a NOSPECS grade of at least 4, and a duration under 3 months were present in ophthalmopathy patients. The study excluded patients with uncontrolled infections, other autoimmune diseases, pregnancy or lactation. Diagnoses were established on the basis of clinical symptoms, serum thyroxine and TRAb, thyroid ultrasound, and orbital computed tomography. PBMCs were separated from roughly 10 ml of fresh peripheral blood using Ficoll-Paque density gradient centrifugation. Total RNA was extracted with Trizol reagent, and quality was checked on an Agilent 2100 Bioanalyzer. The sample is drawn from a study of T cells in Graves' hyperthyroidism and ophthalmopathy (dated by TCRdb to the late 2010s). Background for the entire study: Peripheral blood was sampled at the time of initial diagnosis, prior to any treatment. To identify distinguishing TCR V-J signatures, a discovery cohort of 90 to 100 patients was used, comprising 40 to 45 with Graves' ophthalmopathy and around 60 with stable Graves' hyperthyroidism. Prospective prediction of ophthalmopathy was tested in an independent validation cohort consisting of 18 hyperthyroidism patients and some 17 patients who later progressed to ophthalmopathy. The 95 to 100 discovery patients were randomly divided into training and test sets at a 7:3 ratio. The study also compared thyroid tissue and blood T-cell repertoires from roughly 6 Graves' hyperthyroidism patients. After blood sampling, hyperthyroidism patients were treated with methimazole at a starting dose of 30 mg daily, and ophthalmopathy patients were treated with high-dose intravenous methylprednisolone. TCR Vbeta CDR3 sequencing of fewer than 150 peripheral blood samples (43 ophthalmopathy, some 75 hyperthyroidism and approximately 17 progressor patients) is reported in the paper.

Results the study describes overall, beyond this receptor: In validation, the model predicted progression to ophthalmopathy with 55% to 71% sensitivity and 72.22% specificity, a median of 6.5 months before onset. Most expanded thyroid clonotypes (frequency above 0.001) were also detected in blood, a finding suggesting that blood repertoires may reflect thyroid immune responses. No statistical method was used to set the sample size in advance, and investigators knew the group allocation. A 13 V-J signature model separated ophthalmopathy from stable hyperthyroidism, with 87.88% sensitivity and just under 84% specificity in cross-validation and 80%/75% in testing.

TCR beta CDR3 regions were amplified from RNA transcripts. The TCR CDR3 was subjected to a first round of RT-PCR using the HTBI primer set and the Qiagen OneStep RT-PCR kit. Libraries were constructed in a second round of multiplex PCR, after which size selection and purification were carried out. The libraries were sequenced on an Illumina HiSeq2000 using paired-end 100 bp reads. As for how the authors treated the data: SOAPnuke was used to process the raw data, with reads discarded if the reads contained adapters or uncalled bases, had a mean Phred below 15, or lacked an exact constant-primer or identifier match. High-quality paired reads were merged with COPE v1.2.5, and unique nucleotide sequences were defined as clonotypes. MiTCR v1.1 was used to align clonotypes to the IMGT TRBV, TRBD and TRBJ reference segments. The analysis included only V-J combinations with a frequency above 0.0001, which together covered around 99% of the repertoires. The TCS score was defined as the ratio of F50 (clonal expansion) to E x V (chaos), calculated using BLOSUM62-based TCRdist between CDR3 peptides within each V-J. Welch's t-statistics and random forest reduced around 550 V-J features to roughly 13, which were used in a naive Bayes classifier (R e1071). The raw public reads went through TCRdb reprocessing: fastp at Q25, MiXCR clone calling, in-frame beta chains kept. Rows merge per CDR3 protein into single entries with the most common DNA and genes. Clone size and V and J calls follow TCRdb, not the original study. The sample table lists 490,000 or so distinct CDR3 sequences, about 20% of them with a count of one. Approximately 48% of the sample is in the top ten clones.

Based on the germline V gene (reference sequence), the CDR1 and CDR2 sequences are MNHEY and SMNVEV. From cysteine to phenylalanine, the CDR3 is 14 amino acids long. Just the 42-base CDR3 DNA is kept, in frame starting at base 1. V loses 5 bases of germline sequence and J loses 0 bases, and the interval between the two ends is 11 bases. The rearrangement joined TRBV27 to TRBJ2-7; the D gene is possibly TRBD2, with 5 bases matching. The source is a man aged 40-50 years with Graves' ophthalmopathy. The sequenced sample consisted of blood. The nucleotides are TGTGCCAGCAGTAGGGCGGGCCTCTCCTACGAGCAGTACTTC. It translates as CASSRAGLSYEQYF.